Shown below are 17 T cell receptor beta chains from a single sample sequenced in a study of regulatory T cells in long-lasting Graves disease. The time point denotes: newly diagnosed GD, antithyroid drugs for less than 3 months. PBMC RNA was the source of the TCR library. For TCR beta, libraries came from iRepertoire HTBI primers and Arm-PCR of CDR3 regions. TCRdb redid the calling of the multiplex PCR reads with MiXCR, one entry per CDR3 protein. The table records roughly 420,000 distinct CDR3 sequences, about 16% of them present only once. The input for sequencing was peripheral blood mononuclear cells (PBMCs), taken at new diagnosis, from a patient treated with antithyroid drugs. The receptors originated from a female donor with Graves disease.

This clonotype was seen a few times. The chain joins TRBV13 to TRBJ1-5; TRBD1 agrees at 9 bases. V gave up 5 bases and J gave up 5 bases; unmatched junction bases: 7. Germline CDR1 PRHDT, CDR2 FYEKMQ (reference sequence). The CDR3 has 15 residues. The CDR3 DNA sequence: TGTGCCAGCAGCGTCGCTGGGGACAGGGATCAGCCCCAGCATTTT. This codes for CASSVAGDRDQPQHF.

Only a few counts were recorded for this clonotype. The chain is built from TRBV10-2 and TRBJ1-2, with 7 bases fitting TRBD1. V lost 0 bases, J lost 3 bases, and 4 bases stayed unmatched. This CDR3 contains 15 residues. CDR1 and CDR2 (germline): WSHSY, SAAADI. DNA for the CDR3: TGCGCCAGCAGTGAGTCTAACAGGGGAGACTATGGCTACACCTTC. This sequence encodes CASSESNRGDYGYTF.

In this sample, this clonotype turned up many times. The chain employs TRBV3-1 and TRBJ1-6; possibly TRBD1 for D (6 bases). V was shortened by 1 base and J by 5 bases, with 9 bases between the two germline ends. The CDR3 is made up of 15 amino acids. Looked up from germline, CDR1 is LGHDT and CDR2 is YNNKEL (reference sequence). DNA for the CDR3: TGTGCCAGCAGCCAAGTTCAGGGGAATAATTCACCCCTCCACTTT. Protein product: CASSQVQGNNSPLHF.

This clonotype was recorded a few times. This chain joins TRBV18 and TRBJ2-4; D is ambiguous. The CDR3 runs 15 residues. In germline, CDR1 is KGHSH, CDR2 LQKENI. The germline V and J ends were trimmed by 0 bases and 0 bases, with 6 bases remaining between them. The CDR3 reads CASSPPGKAKNIQYF. In DNA form, the CDR3 reads TGTGCCAGCTCACCACCAGGAAAAGCCAAAAACATTCAGTACTTC. Supplemented by reference TRBV18 and TRBJ2-4, the full variable domain reads NAGVMQNPRHLVRRRGQEARLRCSPMKGHSHVYWYRQLPEEGLKFMVYLQKENIIDESGMPKERFSAEFPKEGPSILRIQQVVRGDSAAYFCASSPPGKAKNIQYFGAGTRLSVL.

As concerns this clonotype: Since a much larger clone is just one base distant, this may be a read error. The chain carries TRBV7-9 and TRBJ1-2; maybe TRBD1 (5 bases). Germline values: CDR1 SEHNR, CDR2 FQNEAQ (reference sequence). This CDR3 is built from 13 residues. The chain's CDR3 is CSSSFDLGTGYTF. Written as DNA, the CDR3 is TGTTCCAGCAGCTTTGATTTAGGGACTGGCTACACCTTC. Full variable domain (rest looked up from reference TRBV7-9 and TRBJ1-2): DTGVSQNPRHKITKRGQNVTFRCDPISEHNRLYWYRQTLGQGPEFLTYFQNEAQLEKSRLLSDRFSAERPKGSFSTLEIQRTEQGDSAMYLCSSSFDLGTGYTFGSGTRLTVV.

This clonotype was counted many times. The V call is TRBV11-1, the J call TRBJ2-5; D gene unclear. Germline V gene lookup returns CDR1 SGHAT and CDR2 FQDESV (reference sequence). This CDR3 has 13 amino acids. With 5 bases removed from V and 3 bases from J, the gap between germline ends came to 10 bases. CDR3 in DNA: TGTGCCAGCAGCCTGATCCTAGAAGAGACCCAGTACTTC. As protein: CASSLILEETQYF.

V is TRBV24-1 and J is TRBJ1-1; weak D call: TRBD1 (6 bases). Trimming stripped 10 bases from V and 9 bases from J, with 17 bases between. CDR1 and CDR2 from the germline V gene are KGHDR and SFDVKD. CDR3 size: 12 residues. CDR3 protein: CATAQGSEKAFF. For the CDR3, the DNA is TGTGCCACAGCACAGGGATCGGAGAAAGCTTTCTTT.

This clonotype was detected only a few times. This clone may be a read error of a much larger clone one base away. This chain connects TRBV5-1 to TRBJ1-1; no clear D. Per the germline V gene, CDR1 is SGHRS and CDR2 is YFSETQ. The CDR3 length is 15 residues. CDR3 sequence (DNA): TGCACCAGCAGCGTATCGGGTTTTGGGAACACTGAAGCTTTCTTT. This gives the protein CTSSVSGFGNTEAFF.

The J gene is TRBJ1-5, the V gene TRBV7-8, with D hard to call. Deletions cut 4 bases from V and 4 bases from J, with 11 bases between. Germline CDR1 is SGHVS and CDR2 is FQNEAQ. This CDR3 is built from 14 residues. In DNA form, the CDR3 reads TGTGCCAGCAGCTCAGCCGGTGCGAATCAGCCCCAGCATTTT. Translation: CASSSAGANQPQHF.

This clonotype was picked up many times. This sequence joins TRBV10-3 and TRBJ2-7; 12 nucleotides line up with TRBD2. The germline V gene encodes CDR1 ENHRY and CDR2 SYGVKD. The trim removed 10 bases at V and 1 base at J, leaving 17 bases unmatched. The CDR3 totals 18 residues. The CDR3 is CATNGAGLAGQFSYEQYF. As DNA, the CDR3 is TGTGCCACCAACGGCGCGGGACTAGCGGGCCAGTTTTCCTACGAGCAGTACTTC.

This chain joins TRBV6-2 or TRBV6-3 and TRBJ1-4; D gene ambiguous. The CDR3 totals 13 residues. Looked up from germline, CDR1 is MNHEY and CDR2 is SVGEGT. V lost 6 bases and J 8 bases, leaving 13 bases between the germline ends. The CDR3: CASRTTVGEKLFF. CDR3 in DNA: TGTGCCAGCAGAACTACTGTGGGCGAAAAACTGTTTTTT.

This clonotype was counted between two and nine times. Just one base apart from a much larger clone, this may be a read error. The chain carries TRBV27 and TRBJ2-7; D is perhaps TRBD2 (7 bases). V lost 2 bases to trimming and J lost 3 bases, with 14 bases between them. CDR1 MNHEY and CDR2 SMNVEV come from the germline V gene (reference sequence). This CDR3 region has 15 residues. CDR3 in amino acids: CASSLGGAHYYEQYF. The DNA of the CDR3 is TGTGCCAGCAGTTTAGGGGGGGCTCACTACTACGAGCAGTACTTC.

There are a few counts of this clonotype. The genes are TRBV25-1 and TRBJ1-2; the D is unclear. Deletions cut 4 bases from V and 5 bases from J, with 11 bases between. The CDR3 runs to 13 residues. In germline, CDR1 is MGHDK, CDR2 SYGVNS. This CDR3 reads CASSGSRAYGYTF. Here the CDR3 DNA reads TGTGCCAGCAGTGGGTCACGCGCTTATGGCTACACCTTC.

This clonotype was recorded a few times. The chain recombines TRBV6-9 with TRBJ1-2; D call uncertain. This CDR3 region has 16 residues. Trimming shortened V by 3 bases and J by 7 bases, and 21 bases separated the two germline ends. Germline values: CDR1 MNHGY, CDR2 SVAAGI. As DNA, the CDR3 is TGTGCCAGCAGTTACTACGACGCCGGGAGAGCGGTTGGCTACACCTTC. Its translation is CASSYYDAGRAVGYTF.

This clonotype was counted a few times. This chain connects TRBV7-3 to TRBJ2-3, with a weak D call TRBD1 (5 bases). Germline lookup yields CDR1 SGHTA and CDR2 FQGTGA. CDR3 length: 18 residues. Between the trimmed V and J ends, which lost 4 bases and 1 base, there was a span of 21 bases. This CDR3 is CASSSNRAGYLGTDTQYF. CDR3 DNA: TGTGCCAGCAGCTCAAACCGTGCAGGGTACCTTGGCACAGATACGCAGTATTTT.

This chain links TRBV3-2 with TRBJ2-1. TRBV3-2 is given as a pseudogene. The CDR3 has 14 amino acids. The CDR3 loop reads CASSLHSCLNEQFF. DNA for the CDR3: TGTGCCAGCAGCTTACATTCTTGCCTCAATGAGCAGTTCTTC.

This clonotype has ten or more counts. This chain links TRBV20-1 with TRBJ2-1, with TRBD1 as a possible D gene (6 bases). V shed 3 bases and J shed 9 bases, with 24 bases lying between them. Germline lookup yields CDR1 DFQATT and CDR2 SNEGSKA (reference sequence). The CDR3 sequence is 16 residues long. CDR3 bases: TGCAGTGCTAGCCTCCGGGCCCCGGGACATTTCGGTGAGCAGTTCTTC. Its translation: CSASLRAPGHFGEQFF.